This passage covers 21 T cell receptor beta chains from one sample sequenced in a study of T cell changes during pregnancy in multiple sclerosis. TCRdb keeps only in-frame clones here, not all; method: immunoSEQ multiplex PCR. The sample has about 40,000 clones; around 92% are singletons. The specimen was CD4+ T cells from peripheral blood mononuclear cells, collected in the third trimester of pregnancy. These receptors were taken from a female donor with multiple sclerosis, enrolled in a pregnancy study.

V usage is TRBV7-9 and J usage is TRBJ2-7; 7 bases match TRBD2. The V gene end was trimmed by 1 base and the J gene end by 6 bases; junction bases not matched to a gene: 12. The CDR3 has 16 amino acids. Looked up from germline, CDR1 is SEHNR and CDR2 is FQNEAQ (reference sequence). The CDR3 loop reads CASSLEVGGSLSEQYF. CDR3 sequence (DNA): TGTGCCAGCAGCTTAGAGGTGGGAGGGTCCCTATCCGAGCAGTACTTC. Full variable domain (remainder filled in from reference TRBV7-9 and TRBJ2-7): DTGVSQNPRHKITKRGQNVTFRCDPISEHNRLYWYRQTLGQGPEFLTYFQNEAQLEKSRLLSDRFSAERPKGSFSTLEIQRTEQGDSAMYLCASSLEVGGSLSEQYFGPGTRLTVT.

The rearrangement uses TRBV7-2 and TRBJ2-1; D uncertain. Trimming stripped 2 bases from V and 7 bases from J, with 15 bases between. Germline V lookup: CDR1 SGHTA, CDR2 FQGNSA. CDR3 length equals 15 residues. The CDR3 loop is CASSLIASPENEQFF. The CDR3 DNA follows: TGTGCCAGCAGCTTAATAGCCAGCCCAGAGAATGAGCAGTTCTTC.

J is TRBJ1-2 and V is TRBV28; TRBD1 matches at 8 bases. Germline lookup yields CDR1 MDHEN and CDR2 SYDVKM. The CDR3 loop spans 13 amino acids. The V and J ends lost 10 bases and 3 bases, in that order; junction bases with no gene match: 7. CDR3 bases: TGTGCCACCTCGGACAGGGTGGACTATGGCTACACCTTC. Residues: CATSDRVDYGYTF.

This sequence joins TRBV6-1 and TRBJ2-7; 12 bases agree with TRBD2. The germline V gene encodes CDR1 MNHNS and CDR2 SASEGT. The length of the CDR3 is 14 residues. With 5 bases clipped from V and 3 bases from J, the junction kept 2 bases outside the gene matches. In DNA form, the CDR3 reads TGTGCCAGCAGTCCGACTAGCGGGAGCTACGAGCAGTACTTC. Translating it yields CASSPTSGSYEQYF.

V is TRBV2 and J is TRBJ1-3, with a weak D call TRBD1 (6 bases). V was clipped by 7 bases and J by 5 bases, with 12 bases between them. The CDR3 totals 13 residues. The germline gives CDR1 SNHLY, CDR2 FYNNEI. The CDR3 reads CASTGRGRNTIYF. The CDR3 bases are TGTGCCAGCACGGGCAGGGGTAGAAACACCATATATTTT.

The chain uses TRBV28 and TRBJ2-1; no clear D gene. Trimming cost V 11 bases and J 4 bases, with 9 bases left between them. From germline, CDR1 is MDHEN and CDR2 SYDVKM. The length of the CDR3 is 11 residues. CDR3 residues: CASSFYNEQFF. In DNA, the CDR3 is TGTGCCTCTAGTTTTTACAATGAGCAGTTCTTC.

This chain uses TRBV7-2 with TRBJ2-7, with 11 bases that match TRBD2. The V segment lost 4 bases and the J segment 2 bases; nucleotides outside the gene matches: 16. The CDR3 runs to 19 residues. Per the germline V gene, CDR1 is SGHTA and CDR2 is FQGNSA. The CDR3 reads CASSSTLAGVLNAPYEQYF. The CDR3 bases are TGTGCCAGCAGCTCCACACTAGCGGGAGTCTTAAATGCCCCCTACGAGCAGTACTTC. Together with reference TRBV7-2 and TRBJ2-7, the CDR3 gives the full variable domain: GAGVSQSPSNKVTEKGKDVELRCDPISGHTALYWYRQSLGQGLEFLIYFQGNSAPDKSGLPSDRFSAERTGGSVSTLTIQRTQQEDSAVYLCASSSTLAGVLNAPYEQYFGPGTRLTVT.

The rearrangement links TRBV11-2 to TRBJ2-7; 10 nucleotides align to TRBD2. Per the germline V gene, CDR1 is SGHAT and CDR2 is FQNNGV. V was pared by 5 bases and J by 3 bases, with 4 bases of the junction left unmatched. This CDR3 has 14 amino acids. The CDR3 loop is CASSRTSGYYEQYF. In DNA, the CDR3 is TGTGCCAGCAGCCGGACTAGCGGTTACTACGAGCAGTACTTC.

This clone was observed a single time. The chain uses TRBV7-9 and TRBJ2-5; the D gene is possibly TRBD1 (7 bases). Germline V lookup: CDR1 SEHNR, CDR2 FQNEAQ (reference sequence). V lost 5 bases, J lost 2 bases, and 12 bases lay in between. The CDR3 has 14 amino acids. The chain's CDR3 is CASSAGTAQETQYF. The CDR3 bases are TGTGCCAGCAGCGCGGGGACAGCTCAAGAGACCCAGTACTTC. The full variable domain, its missing parts supplied by reference TRBV7-9 and TRBJ2-5, is DTGVSQNPRHKITKRGQNVTFRCDPISEHNRLYWYRQTLGQGPEFLTYFQNEAQLEKSRLLSDRFSAERPKGSFSTLEIQRTEQGDSAMYLCASSAGTAQETQYFGPGTRLLVL.

The chain uses TRBV10-3 and TRBJ2-7; weak D call: TRBD2 (6 bases). Germline V gives CDR1 ENHRY, CDR2 SYGVKD. With 8 bases removed from V and 2 bases from J, the gap between germline ends came to 16 bases. CDR3 length: 14 amino acids. CDR3 loop: CAIATGTLTYEQYF. The DNA for the CDR3 is TGTGCCATCGCTACCGGGACTTTAACCTACGAGCAGTACTTC.

This chain links TRBV7-2 with TRBJ1-5; D is unresolved. V lost 3 bases to trimming and J lost 9 bases, with 18 bases between them. The CDR3 contains 15 residues. Germline CDR1 reads SGHTA; CDR2 reads FQGNSA. This CDR3 is CASSLSRLGQGPQHF. The CDR3 DNA reads as TGTGCCAGCAGCTTGTCTAGACTGGGTCAAGGGCCCCAGCATTTT.

V and J are TRBV12-2 and TRBJ2-7; TRBD2 is the table's D call, not checked against the DNA. TRBV12-2 is described as a pseudogene. CDR3 length: 13 amino acids. The DNA for the CDR3 is TGTGCAAGTCGCCCTAGCGGGAACTACGAGCAGTACTTC. It specifies CASRPSGNYEQYF.

This clone was seen a single time. In DNA form, the CDR3 reads TGCGCCAGCAGCTTGGGCAGGGGGGAAACTGAAGCTTTCTTT. The encoded protein is CASSLGRGETEAFF. The chain joins TRBV5-1 to TRBJ1-1, with 7 bases fitting TRBD1. CDR1 SGHRS and CDR2 YFSETQ come from the germline V gene. J lost 5 bases, V lost 0 bases, and 4 bases had no gene match. This CDR3 comprises 14 residues.

The chain joins TRBV27 to TRBJ2-7; 10 bases match TRBD1. The CDR3 length is 14 residues. Germline CDR1 MNHEY, CDR2 SMNVEV (reference sequence). V lost 6 bases to trimming and J lost 5 bases; unmatched junction nucleotides: 7. This CDR3 reads CASSDRGPGHEQYF. As DNA, the CDR3 is TGTGCCAGCAGCGACAGGGGGCCAGGTCACGAGCAGTACTTC.

V is TRBV5-4 and J is TRBJ2-3; TRBD2 might be the D (6 bases). The CDR3 runs 14 residues. Germline CDR1 and CDR2: SGHNT and YYREEE (reference sequence). The V and J ends lost 1 base and 3 bases respectively, with 9 bases between them. CDR3 DNA sequence: TGTGCCAGCAGCTTGCCGCGGGGTACAGATACGCAGTATTTT. This gives the protein CASSLPRGTDTQYF.

The V call is TRBV4-3, the J call TRBJ1-4; the D is unclear. The V gene's germline CDR1 is LGHNA and CDR2 YSLEER. Trimming took 0 bases from V and 4 from J, leaving 9 bases between them. CDR3 length: 15 amino acids. In DNA, the CDR3 is TGCGCCAGCAGCCAAGATACGGGGATTAATGAAAAACTGTTTTTT. This gives the protein CASSQDTGINEKLFF.

V and J are TRBV2 and TRBJ2-1; the D is unclear. V lost 5 bases and J 4 bases, leaving 3 bases between the germline ends. Looked up from germline, CDR1 is SNHLY and CDR2 is FYNNEI. This CDR3 is built from 11 residues. The CDR3 DNA is TGTGCCAGCAGTCCTTACAATGAGCAGTTCTTC. Translated: CASSPYNEQFF.

J is TRBJ2-2 and V is TRBV18; 11 bases agree with TRBD2. CDR3 length: 16 amino acids. The germline V gene encodes CDR1 KGHSH and CDR2 LQKENI. V gave up 1 base and J gave up 6 bases; unmatched junction bases: 4. The CDR3 loop is CASSPLELAGAGELFF. DNA for the CDR3: TGTGCCAGCTCACCACTAGAACTAGCGGGAGCCGGGGAGCTGTTTTTT. Filled out from reference TRBV18 and TRBJ2-2, the complete variable domain reads NAGVMQNPRHLVRRRGQEARLRCSPMKGHSHVYWYRQLPEEGLKFMVYLQKENIIDESGMPKERFSAEFPKEGPSILRIQQVVRGDSAAYFCASSPLELAGAGELFFGEGSRLTVL.

This chain uses TRBV7-9 with TRBJ2-1; D is possibly TRBD1 (5 bases). Germline assignment: CDR1 SEHNR and CDR2 FQNEAQ (reference sequence). The CDR3 is 16 amino acids. V shed 5 bases and J shed 5 bases, with 19 bases lying between them. The DNA for the CDR3 is TGTGCCAGCAGCCCCGCGTGGGCAGGGTGGGACAATGAGCAGTTCTTC. The encoded protein is CASSPAWAGWDNEQFF.

The chain recombines TRBV28 with TRBJ2-1; D ambiguous. The CDR3 runs to 11 residues. Trimming left V 4 bases short and J 6 bases short, with 4 bases between. CDR1 and CDR2 from the germline V gene are MDHEN and SYDVKM. The CDR3 DNA is TGTGCCAGCAGTTATCTCAATGAGCAGTTCTTC. As protein: CASSYLNEQFF.

In its sample, this clone was seen once. V and J are TRBV7-9 and TRBJ2-7; TRBD1 agrees at 9 bases. V shed 5 bases and J 4 bases; nucleotides not matched to a gene: 3. Germline lookup yields CDR1 SEHNR and CDR2 FQNEAQ (reference sequence). The CDR3 is 13 residues long. CDR3 bases: TGTGCCAGCAGCCTGACAGGGGGGTACGAGCAGTACTTC. This translates into CASSLTGGYEQYF.